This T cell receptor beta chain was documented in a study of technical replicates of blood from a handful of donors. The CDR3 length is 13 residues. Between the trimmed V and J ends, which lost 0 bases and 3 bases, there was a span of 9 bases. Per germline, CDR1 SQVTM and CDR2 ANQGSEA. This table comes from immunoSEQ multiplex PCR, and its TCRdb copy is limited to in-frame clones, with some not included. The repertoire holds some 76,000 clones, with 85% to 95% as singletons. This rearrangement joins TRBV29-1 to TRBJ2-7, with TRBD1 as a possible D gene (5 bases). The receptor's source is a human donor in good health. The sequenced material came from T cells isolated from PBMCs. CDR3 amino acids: CSVEEGVYYEQYF. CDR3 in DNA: TGCAGCGTTGAAGAAGGGGTTTACTACGAGCAGTACTTC.